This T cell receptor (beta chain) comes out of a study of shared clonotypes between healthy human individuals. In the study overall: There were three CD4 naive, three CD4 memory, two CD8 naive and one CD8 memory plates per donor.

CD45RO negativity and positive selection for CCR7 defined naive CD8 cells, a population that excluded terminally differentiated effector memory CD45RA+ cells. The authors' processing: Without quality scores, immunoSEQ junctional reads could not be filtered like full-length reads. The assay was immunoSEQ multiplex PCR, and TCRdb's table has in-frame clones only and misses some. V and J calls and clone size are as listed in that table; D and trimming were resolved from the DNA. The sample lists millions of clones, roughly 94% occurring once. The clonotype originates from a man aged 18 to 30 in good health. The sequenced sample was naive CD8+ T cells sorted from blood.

CDR3 amino acids: CAGWDGGIWQYF. CDR3 DNA sequence: TGTGCCGGGTGGGACGGCGGAATATGGCAGTACTTC. The chain combines TRBV10-3 with TRBJ2-7; D is perhaps TRBD1 or TRBD2 (5 bases each). Trimming took off 11 bases at V and 9 bases at J, with 20 bases between the two ends. The length of the CDR3 is 12 residues. The germline CDR1 and CDR2 sequences are ENHRY and SYGVKD.